The TCR beta chain under discussion was sequenced for a study of cytomegalovirus exposure and HLA in healthy donors. Primers included in the PCR were 60 Vbeta and 13 Jbeta primers. In the source study's methods: Unique TCR beta chains totaled 80 million to 100 million in a later count, with about 11 million of them shared. The repertoire was sequenced with immunoSEQ multiplex PCR; TCRdb's copy has only in-frame clones and lacks some. D and trimming were read from the DNA, whereas the V and J calls and clone size are those reported in that table. The sample lists about 100,000 clones; 76% were seen once. Findings and limits, study-wide: Altogether, 164 TCR beta chains were recorded as cytomegalovirus-associated. Most TCR beta V segments were productive about 87% or about 30% of the time in an earlier analysis.

On this clone itself: What it binds is unknown.

Germline assignment: CDR1 SNHLY and CDR2 FYNNEI. V was cut by 1 base and J by 8 bases, with 11 bases left in between. The CDR3 spans 13 residues. The receptor comes from a woman between 50 and 59 years old in good health and CMV-seropositive. Sequences were obtained from PBMCs. This sequence joins TRBV2 and TRBJ1-2; D might be TRBD1 (5 bases). The CDR3 nucleotides read TGTGCCAGCAGTGAAGAAGACAGATACGGCTACACCTTC. It is translated as CASSEEDRYGYTF.